Described below is a single TCR beta chain sequence and its context. Its antigen is still unknown. No base quality information exists; no much larger clone differs at one position. The treatment or condition label, read with the paper, signifies: approximately 18 received Ad26.COV2.S at low or high dose, single or two shots; about 5 received placebo; per-sample allocation not given. For vaccine and placebo recipients, repertoires were sequenced using samples collected on day 63 after the first injection. In Cohort 1b, fewer than 30 adults aged 18-55 years were enrolled at a single site in Boston, USA, between 29 July and 7 August 2020. Ad26.COV2.S consisted of a replication-incompetent adenovirus type 26 vector by which a prefusion-stabilized SARS-CoV-2 spike protein from the original Wuhan strain was expressed. The sample belongs to a study of Ad26.COV2.S vaccination and SARS-CoV-2 variants (dated by TCRdb to the early 2020s). Background on the whole study: Donors in the vaccine arm were drawn from COV1001, a multicentre, randomized, double-blind, placebo-controlled phase I-IIa trial testing Ad26.COV2.S in healthy adults. A total of around 32 samples were included in the TCR-sequenced set, comprising around 19 Ad26.COV2.S vaccine recipients, 5 placebo recipients and 8 SARS-CoV-2 convalescent individuals. Ad26.COV2.S was given intramuscularly at 5x10^10 or 1x10^11 viral particles, as a single shot or as two shots 56 days apart. Trial participants were randomized into five groups of five: low-dose or high-dose Ad26.COV2.S given once or twice, or placebo on both occasions. TCRbeta repertoire sequencing served as the tool for gauging how specific and how broad the SARS-CoV-2-reactive T cell receptors were following Ad26.COV2.S vaccination. Investigators did not know the trial group allocation while performing experiments and assessing outcomes.

Overall study outcomes, separate from this receptor: The authors noted that total T cell responses may have been underestimated by the TCR breadth and depth analyses. Comparing responses between vaccine doses or regimens was not something the study was powered to do. Vaccine and placebo recipients had comparable non-spike TCR breadth, which fits with the vaccine containing only spike. Ad26.COV2.S recipients had higher spike-specific TCR breadth than placebo recipients (P = 0.0014). Substantial breadth of spike-specific CD8+ and CD4+ T cell responses was reported after vaccination.

The immunoSEQ Assay was the method used to sequence TCRbeta CDR3 regions. After extraction, genomic DNA underwent amplification by bias-controlled multiplex PCR, followed by high-throughput sequencing. The study's processing was this. Collapsing and filtering of sequences were performed to quantify the absolute abundance of each unique TCRbeta CDR3 region. T cell fraction was estimated by normalizing TCRbeta template counts to usable DNA, which was measured by amplifying reference genes present in all nucleated cells. Repertoire TCRs were annotated as SARS-CoV-2-specific by exact matching of V gene, CDR3 amino acid sequence and J gene to a known reactive TCR set. MIRA supplied the reference SARS-CoV-2 TCR set, which was filtered for enrichment in COVID-19-positive ImmuneCODE repertoires so that public or cross-reactive TCRs were removed. Using the MIRA antigens, annotated TCRs were further analysed by specific ORF or by position within an ORF. Breadth was defined as the number of annotated unique rearrangements divided by the total number of unique productive rearrangements, and depth was defined as the summed frequency of the annotated unique rearrangements. Group comparisons of TCR breadth used two-sided Wilcoxon rank-sum tests. This immuneACCESS table, as held by TCRdb, lists in-frame sequences with V and J called but not all clones. Of the missing ones, under half trace to an unresolved V gene in checked studies; the others have no known cause. The V and J calls and the clone size are those of that table, but D and trimming were determined from the DNA. A total of about 410,000 clones appear in this sample, approximately 89% of them only once. The biggest ten clones account for under 2% of the sample.

According to the germline V gene (reference sequence), CDR1 reads LNHDA and CDR2 reads SQIVND. Including cysteine and phenylalanine, the CDR3 has 14 amino acids. Of the read, only the CDR3 DNA is kept; its 42 bases are in frame from base 1. V loses 4 bases of germline sequence and J loses 4 bases, and the interval between the two ends is 13 bases. This TCR was sampled from a person between 18 and 65 years old who received the Ad26.COV2.S COVID-19 vaccine or a placebo. The chain is made from TRBV19 and TRBJ1-1; a tentative D call is TRBD1 (5 bases match). Sequenced material: peripheral blood, taken in a trial of Ad26.COV2.S vaccine versus placebo. The base sequence is TGTGCCAGTAGTAAGCGGGGGTGGAGCACTGAAGCTTTCTTT. The resulting protein is CASSKRGWSTEAFF.